This TCR beta chain was obtained from a study of low-dose radiotherapy and immunotherapy resistance in tumors. Background on the study: In Cohort 2, 1 Gy per fraction was delivered every two weeks, for a total of 13 Gy over 26 weeks. Oral administration of aspirin 300 mg daily occurred for four cycles, commencing at cycle 1 day 1. Intravenously given cyclophosphamide 200 mg/m2 followed a two-week schedule that placed each dose one day before radiation and immunotherapy.

Stated time point: before trial treatment. Nivolumab, ipilimumab, aspirin, low-dose cyclophosphamide and low-dose radiotherapy were given to donors. First-strand cDNA used TRAV- and TRBV-specific primers, covering alpha and beta chains. With a constant-region primer and a V-primer adapter, TCRs were subjected to 20 PCR cycles of amplification. TCRdb used MiXCR to reprocess the reads, holding one entry per CDR3 protein. Of about 64,000 distinct CDR3 sequences in the sample, about a quarter were seen once. This clonotype was observed many times. The CDR3 extends over 14 amino acids. V trimming: 4 bases; J trimming: 7 bases; junction bases outside the gene matches: 6. From germline, CDR1 is ENHRY and CDR2 SYGVKD.

This rearrangement joins TRBV10-3 to TRBJ2-3; 9 positions match TRBD2. This clonotype was obtained from a male donor with rectosigmoid adenocarcinoma. This specimen was PBMCs, taken before treatment. CDR3 nucleotide sequence: TGTGCCATCAGTGGGGGTAGCGGGAGTAATACGCAGTATTTT. Its translation: CAISGGSGSNTQYF.